This T cell receptor (beta chain) was retrieved from a study of cytomegalovirus exposure and HLA in healthy donors. Primers included in the PCR were 60 Vbeta and 13 Jbeta primers. TCRdb's copy holds only in-frame clones and misses some; the assay was immunoSEQ multiplex PCR. The data hold 100,000 to 130,000 clones, with under 85% observed a single time. This receptor was obtained from a male donor in good health and CMV-seronegative. Source material: PBMCs.

The CDR3 DNA reads as TGTGCCAGCAGGGGGACAGTCCCCACCGGGGAGCTGTTTTTT. Its translation is CASRGTVPTGELFF. The V and J genes are TRBV6-1 and TRBJ2-2; 7 bases align to TRBD1. The CDR3 extends over 14 amino acids. Germline CDR1 is MNHNS and CDR2 is SASEGT. The V and J ends lost 6 bases and 4 bases, in that order; junction bases with no gene match: 5.